The 30 T cell receptor beta chains given below trace back to one sample, sequenced in a study of blood T cell repertoires in COVID-19 (dated by TCRdb to 2018 to 2021). Libraries were prepared through the immunoSEQ multiplex PCR assay. The immuneACCESS repertoire file appears here via TCRdb, limited to in-frame rearrangements. These files lack a portion of the clones; in checked studies, under half of the deficit traces to unresolved V genes, and the cause of the others is not known. The sample contains some 240,000 clones, 80% to 90% of them found a single time. Clones ranked in the top ten supply around 7.2% of the sample. Sequenced sample: peripheral blood. The receptors come from a woman of 80 years or more with COVID-19, enrolled during active disease.

The chain employs TRBV24-1 and TRBJ2-3, with D tentatively TRBD1 (6 bases). CDR1 and CDR2 from the germline V gene are KGHDR and SFDVKD. V was clipped by 4 bases and J by 7 bases, with 11 bases between them. The CDR3 runs 13 residues. The CDR3 sequence is CATSDQGLNTQYF. Written as DNA, the CDR3 is TGTGCCACCAGTGACCAGGGGTTAAATACGCAGTATTTT.

The chain has TRBV28 and TRBJ2-7, with 11 bases fitting TRBD1. Germline values: CDR1 MDHEN, CDR2 SYDVKM. V lost 4 bases to trimming and J lost 2 bases; unmatched junction nucleotides: 4. The CDR3 has 15 residues. CDR3 DNA: TGTGCCAGCAGTTCCCCGGGACAGGGGGCCTACGAGCAGTACTTC. This encodes CASSSPGQGAYEQYF.

This clone was recorded many times. The chain joins TRBV10-3 to TRBJ2-2; TRBD1 might be the D (8 bases). The CDR3 runs 14 residues. From germline, CDR1 is ENHRY and CDR2 SYGVKD. The V and J ends lost 6 bases and 4 bases respectively, with 12 bases between them. CDR3 protein: CAISHRGGTGELFF. The DNA for the CDR3 is TGTGCCATCAGCCACAGGGGGGGCACCGGGGAGCTGTTTTTT.

This rearrangement joins TRBV10-3 to TRBJ2-1; 8 bases fit TRBD1. The J segment lost 7 bases and the V segment lost 6 bases, leaving 2 bases of the junction unmatched. The V gene's germline CDR1 is ENHRY and CDR2 SYGVKD. The CDR3 sequence is 12 residues long. Here the CDR3 DNA reads TGTGCCATCAGAACAGGGGGGAATGAGCAGTTCTTC. This translates into CAIRTGGNEQFF.

V is TRBV7-9 and J is TRBJ1-2; possible D gene TRBD1, 5 bases. Germline CDR1 SEHNR, CDR2 FQNEAQ (reference sequence). The V gene lost 4 bases and the J gene lost 0 bases, with 12 bases spanning the gap. This CDR3 has 15 amino acids. The CDR3 loop is CASSSWTRSNYGYTF. The CDR3 DNA reads as TGTGCCAGCAGCTCCTGGACACGATCTAACTATGGCTACACCTTC.

The V call is TRBV30, the J call TRBJ1-4; D gene ambiguous. Trimming removed 6 bases at V and 6 bases at J, with 11 bases between. Germline CDR1 and CDR2: GTSNPN and SVGIG (reference sequence). CDR3 size: 12 residues. CDR3 residues: CACSRWDEKLFF. CDR3 nucleotides: TGTGCCTGTAGCCGATGGGATGAAAAACTGTTTTTT.

V is TRBV5-1 and J is TRBJ1-2, with D unresolved. V lost 0 bases to trimming and J lost 6 bases, with 9 bases between them. CDR3 length: 13 amino acids. CDR1 and CDR2 from the germline V gene are SGHRS and YFSETQ. CDR3 DNA: TGCGCCAGCAGCTTGGTGTTCCGGGATGGCTACACCTTC. This encodes CASSLVFRDGYTF.

This chain connects TRBV19 to TRBJ1-2; D is ambiguous. Trimming removed 6 bases at V and 2 bases at J, with 13 bases between. This CDR3 contains 14 residues. The germline V gene encodes CDR1 LNHDA and CDR2 SQIVND (reference sequence). CDR3 nucleotide sequence: TGTGCCAGTAGGGAAACGGGGAACAACTATGGCTACACCTTC. This gives the protein CASRETGNNYGYTF.

The chain employs TRBV30 and TRBJ2-5; D is possibly TRBD1 (5 bases). CDR1 and CDR2 (germline): GTSNPN, SVGIG (reference sequence). V was clipped by 5 bases and J by 5 bases, with 18 bases between them. CDR3 length equals 14 residues. CDR3 amino acids: CAWGRQSLGETQYF. Written as DNA, the CDR3 is TGTGCCTGGGGCCGACAGTCTTTGGGGGAGACCCAGTACTTC.

The rearrangement joins TRBV2 to TRBJ2-7, with D possibly being TRBD1 (6 bases). The length of the CDR3 is 14 residues. The germline V and J ends were trimmed by 6 bases and 6 bases, with 18 bases remaining between them. CDR1 and CDR2 from the germline V gene are SNHLY and FYNNEI. The DNA for the CDR3 is TGTGCCAGCAGGCAGGGGTCAGGAGCTAGCGAGCAGTACTTC. Protein sequence: CASRQGSGASEQYF.

The chain couples TRBV11-2 to TRBJ1-1; the D is unclear. The CDR3 has 13 residues. In germline, CDR1 is SGHAT, CDR2 FQNNGV. V dropped 1 base and J dropped 2 bases, with 5 bases sitting between them. The CDR3 DNA sequence: TGTGCCAGCAGCTTAGTGGGCAACACTGAAGCTTTCTTT. It is translated as CASSLVGNTEAFF.

The gene calls are TRBV7-3 and TRBJ2-7; D is uncertain. This CDR3 is 13 amino acids long. The V gene lost 1 base and the J gene lost 6 bases, with 10 bases spanning the gap. CDR1 is SGHTA and CDR2 is FQGTGA in the germline V gene. The CDR3 DNA reads as TGTGCCAGCAGCTTAATGCATACAACCGAGCAGTACTTC. Protein product: CASSLMHTTEQYF.

This chain uses TRBV7-3 with TRBJ2-2, with D unclear. This CDR3 comprises 15 residues. Trimming took off 3 bases at V and 4 bases at J, with 12 bases between the two ends. CDR1 and CDR2 from the germline V gene are SGHTA and FQGTGA. CDR3: CASSFDGTGTGELFF. The CDR3 DNA reads as TGTGCCAGCAGCTTTGATGGTACGGGCACCGGGGAGCTGTTTTTT. Full variable domain (outside the CDR3, taken from reference TRBV7-3 and TRBJ2-2): GAGVSQTPSNKVTEKGKYVELRCDPISGHTALYWYRQSLGQGPEFLIYFQGTGAADDSGLPNDRFFAVRPEGSVSTLKIQRTERGDSAVYLCASSFDGTGTGELFFGEGSRLTVL.

The chain links TRBV2 to TRBJ2-6, with 10 bases matching TRBD1. V was clipped by 5 bases and J by 2 bases; unmatched bases: 6. Germline lookup yields CDR1 SNHLY and CDR2 FYNNEI. The CDR3 is made up of 17 amino acids. CDR3 sequence: CASSQTGTGAGANVLTF. As DNA, the CDR3 is TGTGCCAGCAGTCAAACCGGGACAGGGGCTGGGGCCAACGTCCTGACTTTC.

Only one count was recorded for this clone. This chain links TRBV12-5 with TRBJ2-7; D remains unclear. This CDR3 has 13 amino acids. From germline, CDR1 is LGHNT and CDR2 FRNRAP. Trimming cost V 9 bases and J 0 bases, with 12 bases left between them. The CDR3 protein is CASRGFSSYEQYF. The CDR3 DNA follows: TGTGCTAGCCGAGGATTTAGCTCCTACGAGCAGTACTTC.

This clone was seen more than once but under ten times. The chain carries TRBV6-1 and TRBJ1-5; maybe TRBD1 (6 bases). Looked up from germline, CDR1 is MNHNS and CDR2 is SASEGT. The germline V and J ends were trimmed by 4 bases and 6 bases, with 13 bases remaining between them. This CDR3 is built from 14 residues. The CDR3: CASSVAGDGQPQHF. The CDR3 nucleotides are TGTGCCAGCAGTGTAGCAGGGGATGGTCAGCCCCAGCATTTT.

This clone was observed a handful of times. The chain employs TRBV28 and TRBJ1-5; the match to TRBD1 covers 10 bases. Germline V gene data show CDR1 as MDHEN and CDR2 as SYDVKM. J lost 10 bases, V lost 3 bases, and 6 bases had no gene match. The length of the CDR3 is 14 residues. The CDR3 DNA reads TGTGCCAGCAGTTTCCGGGACAGGGGTCGACCCCAGCATTTT. This encodes CASSFRDRGRPQHF.

This chain links TRBV10-3 with TRBJ1-5, with TRBD1 matching 8 bases. V shed 9 bases, J shed 4 bases, and the junction held 5 bases outside the gene matches. The germline V gene encodes CDR1 ENHRY and CDR2 SYGVKD. The CDR3 spans 13 residues. CDR3 sequence reads: CAISDRANQPQHF. In nucleotides, the CDR3 is TGTGCCATATCGGACAGGGCGAATCAGCCCCAGCATTTT.

V is TRBV10-3 and J is TRBJ1-1; D is undetermined. V was cut by 6 bases and J by 5 bases, with 19 bases left in between. This CDR3 region has 15 residues. Germline V gives CDR1 ENHRY, CDR2 SYGVKD. The CDR3 sequence is CAISPQRGIGTEAFF. CDR3 nucleotides: TGTGCCATCAGCCCGCAGCGGGGAATAGGGACTGAAGCTTTCTTT.

V gene TRBV14 combines with J gene TRBJ2-2; 12 nucleotides align to TRBD2. The CDR3 contains 15 residues. Germline-derived CDR1 and CDR2 are SGHDN and FVKESK. J gave up 4 bases and V 4 bases, and 1 base lay outside the gene matches. The CDR3 reads CASSRTSGITGELFF. CDR3 nucleotides: TGTGCCAGCAGCCGGACTAGCGGGATCACCGGGGAGCTGTTTTTT.

CDR3 loop: CASSHRDRGPDEQFF. In DNA, the CDR3 is TGCGCCAGCAGCCACCGGGACAGGGGGCCCGATGAGCAGTTCTTC. The rearrangement uses TRBV4-3 and TRBJ2-1, with 12 nucleotides matching TRBD1. This CDR3 has 15 residues. The ends lost 3 bases at V and 8 bases at J; junction bases unmatched: 5. In germline, CDR1 is LGHNA, CDR2 YSLEER.

This clone was counted between two and nine times. The gene calls are TRBV25-1 and TRBJ1-4; tentatively, D is TRBD1 (6 bases). The CDR3 consists of 15 residues. Germline CDR1 reads MGHDK; CDR2 reads SYGVNS. Trimming cost V 6 bases and J 11 bases, with 22 bases left between them. CDR3 sequence reads: CASRGTDRSAAKLFF. CDR3 coding DNA: TGTGCCAGCAGGGGAACAGACAGGTCCGCTGCCAAACTGTTTTTT. Looking up the rest from reference TRBV25-1 and TRBJ1-4 gives the full variable domain: EADIYQTPRYLVIGTGKKITLECSQTMGHDKMYWYQQDPGMELHLIHYSYGVNSTEKGDLSSESTVSRIRTEHFPLTLESARPSHTSQYLCASRGTDRSAAKLFFGSGTQLSVL.

The genes are TRBV6-5 and TRBJ2-7; D unresolved. Germline CDR1 is MNHEY and CDR2 is SVGAGI. Between the trimmed V and J ends, which lost 2 bases and 0 bases, there was a span of 11 bases. The CDR3 length is 15 residues. The CDR3: CASSYKLSLSYEQYF. CDR3 sequence (DNA): TGTGCCAGCAGTTACAAGCTAAGCCTCTCCTACGAGCAGTACTTC.

The rearrangement links TRBV21-1 to TRBJ2-7; no DNA check was done on the table's D call, TRBD2. TRBV21-1 is a recognized pseudogene. This CDR3 has 15 residues. This CDR3 reads CASSKVGGSAYEQYF. CDR3 DNA: TGTGCCAGCAGCAAAGTTGGGGGGTCCGCCTACGAGCAGTACTTC.

The rearrangement joins TRBV18 to TRBJ2-7, with 10 bases that match TRBD1. CDR1 is KGHSH and CDR2 is LQKENI in the germline V gene. V gave up 3 bases and J gave up 6 bases; unmatched junction bases: 8. The CDR3 is 15 residues long. The CDR3 region has the DNA TGTGCCAGCTCACCTCCGGGACAGGGGCTTCTCGAGCAGTACTTC. Protein: CASSPPGQGLLEQYF.

This chain links TRBV10-3 with TRBJ1-2; D unresolved. V dropped 2 bases and J dropped 8 bases, with 12 bases sitting between them. Germline assignment: CDR1 ENHRY and CDR2 SYGVKD. The CDR3 consists of 13 residues. CDR3 residues: CAISEDQDLGYTF. As DNA, the CDR3 is TGTGCCATCAGTGAGGACCAGGACTTGGGCTACACCTTC.

V and J are TRBV28 and TRBJ2-7; 8 positions match TRBD1. Germline CDR1 reads MDHEN; CDR2 reads SYDVKM. The CDR3 extends over 16 amino acids. V was clipped by 5 bases and J by 1 base; unmatched bases: 10. Written as DNA, the CDR3 is TGTGCCAGCAGTCCGTCCGGCAGGGGGCGATCCTACGAGCAGTACTTC. Its translation: CASSPSGRGRSYEQYF. Full variable domain (outside the CDR3, taken from reference TRBV28 and TRBJ2-7): DVKVTQSSRYLVKRTGEKVFLECVQDMDHENMFWYRQDPGLGLRLIYFSYDVKMKEKGDIPEGYSVSREKKERFSLILESASTNQTSMYLCASSPSGRGRSYEQYFGPGTRLTVT.

The chain couples TRBV12-3 or TRBV12-4 to TRBJ2-7; perhaps TRBD2 as D (5 bases). This CDR3 has 12 amino acids. The V end was cut by 5 bases, the J end by 2 bases, with 7 bases between. CDR3: CASSPGTYEQYF. The DNA for the CDR3 is TGTGCCAGCAGTCCCGGGACCTACGAGCAGTACTTC.

The CDR3 nucleotides are TGTGCCAGCAGTGACCCACTAGGAGGCCAGGGGACATATGGCTACACCTTC. It translates to CASSDPLGGQGTYGYTF. The V call is TRBV25-1, the J call TRBJ1-2; TRBD1 might be the D (6 bases). There are 17 residues in the CDR3. Germline V CDR1 and CDR2: MGHDK, SYGVNS. V was pared by 3 bases and J by 5 bases, with 22 bases between.

This clone was recorded only once. The rearrangement links TRBV3-1 (or the pseudogene TRBV3-2) to TRBJ2-5; TRBD2 is a possible D gene (5 bases). Trimming cost V 0 bases and J 0 bases, with 14 bases left between them. The CDR3 extends over 17 amino acids. Germline CDR1 reads LGHDT; CDR2 reads YNNKEL (reference sequence). CDR3 region: CASSQELVMANQETQYF. CDR3 DNA: TGTGCCAGCAGCCAAGAACTAGTTATGGCCAACCAAGAGACCCAGTACTTC.